Below are 18 T cell receptor beta chains sequenced from a single sample in a study of radiotherapy plus CTLA-4 blockade in lung cancer. The method was immunoSEQ multiplex PCR; TCRdb's version includes in-frame clones alone and lacks a portion of them. The sample lists around 38,000 clones; 80% to 90% were seen once. Source: peripheral blood, taken from a patient treated with radiotherapy plus ipilimumab. All receptors come from a human donor with non-small cell lung cancer whose response to radiotherapy plus ipilimumab could not be evaluated.

The chain links TRBV27 to TRBJ1-6; no clear D gene. V was cut by 6 bases and J by 3 bases, with 21 bases left in between. This CDR3 is 18 amino acids long. In germline, CDR1 is MNHEY, CDR2 SMNVEV (reference sequence). Here the CDR3 reads CASSRRASREGYNSPLHF. DNA for the CDR3: TGTGCCAGCAGCCGCCGGGCATCTCGTGAGGGCTATAATTCACCCCTCCACTTT.

The rearrangement links TRBV7-2 to TRBJ1-4; D gene unclear. The CDR3 consists of 15 residues. Trimming stripped 1 base from V and 0 bases from J, with 6 bases between. Germline V gene data show CDR1 as SGHTA and CDR2 as FQGNSA. CDR3 protein: CASSLGGPTNEKLFF. For the CDR3, the DNA is TGTGCCAGCAGCTTAGGCGGGCCAACTAATGAAAAACTGTTTTTT.

The rearrangement uses TRBV2 and TRBJ2-1; possible D gene TRBD1, 5 bases. In germline, CDR1 is SNHLY, CDR2 FYNNEI. Trimming left V 7 bases short and J 5 bases short, with 24 bases between. The CDR3 has 17 residues. CDR3 in amino acids: CASTPGHLITGDNEQFF. The CDR3 DNA reads TGTGCCAGCACTCCTGGACACCTGATCACCGGTGACAATGAGCAGTTCTTC.

The chain carries TRBV10-3 and TRBJ2-7; 11 positions agree with TRBD1. Per the germline V gene, CDR1 is ENHRY and CDR2 is SYGVKD. This CDR3 is built from 16 residues. The junction had 10 bases not matched to a gene; V was cut back by 4 bases and J by 5 bases. The CDR3 DNA sequence: TGTGCCATCAGTGGGGCGCGGACAGGGGGCATCGACGAGCAGTACTTC. Translating gives CAISGARTGGIDEQYF.

The chain has TRBV11-3 and TRBJ2-1, with 11 bases aligning to TRBD2. This CDR3 contains 13 residues. V lost 6 bases, J lost 15 bases, and 10 bases stayed unmatched. Germline values: CDR1 SGHNT, CDR2 YENEEA. The DNA of the CDR3 is TGTGCCAGCAGTTTTGGGGTAGCGGGGGGGCTGTTCTTC. Its protein is CASSFGVAGGLFF.

The chain uses TRBV6-5 and TRBJ2-5; D not certain. The germline V gene encodes CDR1 MNHEY and CDR2 SVGAGI. The CDR3 is made up of 13 amino acids. The V end lost 0 bases, the J end lost 1 base, and 3 bases lay between the germline ends. The CDR3 sequence: CASSYSVQETQYF. The CDR3 DNA is TGTGCCAGCAGTTACTCCGTCCAAGAGACCCAGTACTTC.

This chain connects TRBV5-1 to TRBJ2-7; 7 positions match TRBD2. CDR3 length: 15 amino acids. Trimming at V came to 3 bases and at J to 6 bases, leaving 12 bases not matched to a gene. Germline V gene sequence: CDR1 SGHRS, CDR2 YFSETQ. CDR3 sequence (DNA): TGCGCCAGCAGCTCTCCTCGCGGGAGAAACTCCGAGCAGTACTTC. It codes for CASSSPRGRNSEQYF.

The chain has TRBV6-1 and TRBJ1-4; D perhaps matches TRBD1 (5 bases). V was clipped by 8 bases and J by 0 bases, with 10 bases between them. Germline V lookup: CDR1 MNHNS, CDR2 SASEGT. This CDR3 spans 14 amino acids. In nucleotides, the CDR3 is TGTGCCAGCGGGCGACAGACAACTAATGAAAAACTGTTTTTT. Translation gives CASGRQTTNEKLFF.

The CDR3 bases are TGCGCCAGCAGCCAAGATGGGTCTCCGATGGGCCTAGCCAAAAACATTCAGTACTTC. Protein: CASSQDGSPMGLAKNIQYF. The J gene is TRBJ2-4, the V gene TRBV4-3; D is unresolved. This CDR3 has 19 residues. Germline assignment: CDR1 LGHNA and CDR2 YSLEER. Trimming pared 0 bases from V and 0 bases from J, leaving 18 bases between.

This clone has just one count. The chain combines TRBV15 with TRBJ1-2; D uncertain. In germline, CDR1 is LNHNV, CDR2 YYDKDF (reference sequence). V was clipped by 2 bases and J by 4 bases, with 14 bases between them. There are 15 residues in the CDR3. The CDR3 loop is CATSRPSEAFYGYTF. CDR3 DNA sequence: TGTGCCACCAGCAGACCGTCTGAAGCCTTCTATGGCTACACCTTC.

This clone occurred a few times. The chain is built from TRBV6-6 and TRBJ1-5; 7 nucleotides line up with TRBD1. V lost 6 bases to trimming and J lost 4 bases; unmatched junction nucleotides: 6. The CDR3 consists of 14 residues. Germline CDR1 and CDR2: MNHNY and SVGAGI (reference sequence). The CDR3 loop reads CASRQTGRNQPQHF. DNA of the CDR3: TGTGCCAGCAGGCAGACAGGGAGGAATCAGCCCCAGCATTTT.

The V gene is TRBV10-3, the J gene TRBJ1-2, with D unclear. With 0 bases removed from V and 0 bases from J, the gap between germline ends came to 8 bases. CDR3 length: 15 amino acids. Germline V gene lookup returns CDR1 ENHRY and CDR2 SYGVKD. CDR3 amino acids: CAISESKGANYGYTF. As DNA, the CDR3 is TGTGCCATCAGTGAGTCCAAGGGAGCTAACTATGGCTACACCTTC.

This clone was seen once. CDR3 amino acids: CASRRGGLRNSPLHF. The CDR3 DNA is TGTGCCAGTAGGCGCGGCGGGCTCCGGAATTCACCCCTCCACTTT. The chain joins TRBV19 to TRBJ1-6, with D hard to call. The V end was cut by 6 bases, the J end by 7 bases, with 16 bases between. The germline gives CDR1 LNHDA, CDR2 SQIVND (reference sequence). The length of the CDR3 is 15 residues.

Points on this clone: The junction departs from the called germline gene at one end, perhaps through a read error. The chain carries TRBV5-5 and TRBJ1-1; unclear D gene. The germline V gene encodes CDR1 SGHKS and CDR2 YYEKEE (reference sequence). CDR3 length equals 14 residues. CDR3 region: CAGSSYLRGTEAFF. The CDR3 DNA reads as TGTGCCGGCAGCTCCTACCTCAGAGGTACTGAAGCTTTCTTT.

This chain joins TRBV7-9 and TRBJ1-2, with 9 bases identical to TRBD1. The CDR3 totals 15 residues. V lost 3 bases to trimming and J lost 5 bases; unmatched junction nucleotides: 7. CDR1 is SEHNR and CDR2 is FQNEAQ in the germline V gene (reference sequence). The CDR3 DNA reads as TGTGCCAGCAGCTTTACAGGGGGCGAGGGGTATGGCTACACCTTC. Amino acids: CASSFTGGEGYGYTF.

The chain employs TRBV7-2 and TRBJ2-3; 7 bases align to TRBD1. The CDR3 length is 16 residues. V dropped 3 bases and J dropped 0; count of bases not matched to a gene: 6. CDR1 and CDR2 (germline): SGHTA, FQGNSA. DNA of the CDR3: TGTGCCAGCAGCTTGTTTAGGGGGCTTAGCACAGATACGCAGTATTTT. Translating gives CASSLFRGLSTDTQYF.

CDR3 nucleotides: TGTGCCAGCAGCTTGGGGAGGGGGCGGACGACTGAAGCTTTCTTT. Protein: CASSLGRGRTTEAFF. The chain joins TRBV5-4 to TRBJ1-1; TRBD1 matches 7 bases. From germline, CDR1 is SGHNT and CDR2 YYREEE (reference sequence). V was clipped by 0 bases and J by 5 bases; unmatched bases: 7. The CDR3 is 15 amino acids.

J is TRBJ1-5 and V is TRBV2; 7 positions agree with TRBD1. Germline V gene lookup returns CDR1 SNHLY and CDR2 FYNNEI. The ends lost 5 bases at V and 7 bases at J; junction bases unmatched: 5. The CDR3 covers 13 residues. The CDR3 is CASSLTGEQPQHF. The DNA of the CDR3 is TGTGCCAGCAGTTTAACAGGGGAGCAGCCCCAGCATTTT.